Below, 10 T cell receptor beta chains from the same sample are listed, as sequenced in a study of T cells in Graves' hyperthyroidism and ophthalmopathy. Amplification of TCR beta CDR3 regions used RNA as the template. First-round RT-PCR targeting the TCR CDR3 was performed with the HTBI primer set. TCRdb used MiXCR to reprocess the multiplex PCR reads, holding one entry per CDR3 protein. The sample has hundreds of thousands of distinct CDR3 sequences; approximately 13% are singletons. Sample: blood. The origin of the receptors is a woman aged 25 to 45 with Graves' hyperthyroidism that later progressed to Graves' ophthalmopathy.

This clonotype was found a few times. No DNA is shown, since the ends of the CDR3 on it are uncertain; the CDR3 is the one TCRdb lists. The genes are TRBV6-2 or TRBV6-3 and TRBJ1-5. The length of the CDR3 is 12 amino acids, counting both ends. Germline-derived CDR1 and CDR2 are MNHEY and SVGEGT. CDR3 amino acids: CASSFGPGLLDF.

The chain is built from TRBV20-1 and TRBJ1-1, with a weak D call TRBD1 (6 bases). The CDR3 length is 15 residues. V shed 1 base and J shed 9 bases, with 21 bases lying between them. Germline CDR1 reads DFQATT; CDR2 reads SNEGSKA (reference sequence). The CDR3 protein is CSARGQEAHLTQAFF. CDR3 nucleotide sequence: TGCAGTGCTAGAGGACAGGAGGCCCATCTAACGCAAGCTTTCTTT.

The chain links TRBV6-1 to TRBJ2-4, with D tentatively TRBD2 (6 bases). This CDR3 has 11 amino acids. Trimming shortened V by 5 bases and J by 8 bases, and 7 bases separated the two germline ends. Germline assignment: CDR1 MNHNS and CDR2 SASEGT. The CDR3 region is CASSWGDIQYF. For the CDR3, the DNA is TGTGCCAGCAGTTGGGGGGACATTCAGTACTTC.

Notes on this clonotype: This may be a read error: a much more frequent sequence differs by one nucleotide. The chain employs TRBV2 and TRBJ2-7, with D uncertain. CDR1 and CDR2 from the germline V gene are SNHLY and FYNNEI. The CDR3 runs 12 residues. CDR3 sequence (DNA): TGTGCCAGCAGGCAAGGGTTCTACGGGCAGTACTTC. Translating it yields CASRQGFYGQYF. Complete variable domain (other parts from reference TRBV2 and TRBJ2-7): EPEVTQTPSHQVTQMGQEVILRCVPISNHLYFYWYRQILGQKVEFLVSFYNNEISEKSEIFDDQFSVERPDGSNFTLKIRSTKLEDSAMYFCASRQGFYGQYFGPGTRLTVT.

This clonotype was observed many times. The genes are TRBV9 and TRBJ2-1; no definite D call. From germline, CDR1 is SGDLS and CDR2 YYNGEE. The CDR3 is 13 amino acids. With 2 bases removed from V and 10 bases from J, the gap between germline ends came to 13 bases. The CDR3 nucleotides are TGTGCCAGCAGCGTTTCCCCGCAGAGGGAGCAGTTCTTC. As protein: CASSVSPQREQFF.

This clonotype was counted at least ten times. This chain connects TRBV6-1 to TRBJ1-1, with D perhaps TRBD1 (6 bases). Germline values: CDR1 MNHNS, CDR2 SASEGT. The CDR3 extends over 14 amino acids. V dropped 4 bases and J dropped 6 bases, with 15 bases sitting between them. DNA for the CDR3: TGTGCCAGCAGTGCGGGGGGGGCGATGGCTGAAGCTTTCTTT. Amino acid sequence: CASSAGGAMAEAFF.

This clonotype was observed many times. The CDR3 region is CASSPQPIYSGLPTQYF. The CDR3, as DNA: TGTGCCAGCAGTCCCCAGCCCATTTACAGCGGGCTCCCTACGCAGTATTTT. The V gene is TRBV28, the J gene TRBJ2-3; maybe TRBD2 (6 bases). This CDR3 is 17 amino acids long. CDR1 and CDR2 from the germline V gene are MDHEN and SYDVKM. V lost 5 bases to trimming and J lost 8 bases, with 26 bases between them.

The chain has TRBV3-1 and TRBJ2-3; 7 bases line up with TRBD1. J lost 1 base, V lost 0 bases, and 7 bases had no gene match. Germline V CDR1 and CDR2: LGHDT, YNNKEL (reference sequence). This CDR3 comprises 17 residues. This CDR3 reads CASSQDPRTGGTDTQYF. CDR3 DNA: TGTGCCAGCAGCCAAGATCCTCGGACAGGTGGCACAGATACGCAGTATTTT.

The chain is built from TRBV19 and TRBJ2-2; 9 bases fit TRBD1. The CDR3 runs to 15 residues. Germline values: CDR1 LNHDA, CDR2 SQIVND (reference sequence). V lost 11 bases to trimming and J lost 0 bases; unmatched junction nucleotides: 7. CDR3: CADRGGSSNTGELFF. CDR3 DNA: TGTGCCGACAGGGGGGGCAGCTCGAACACCGGGGAGCTGTTTTTT.

On this clonotype itself: This may stem from a read error, because a much larger clone lies one nucleotide away. The chain recombines TRBV18 with TRBJ2-7, with a possible D match to TRBD2 (5 bases). V was shortened by 3 bases and J by 5 bases, with 17 bases between the two germline ends. The germline gives CDR1 KGHSH, CDR2 LQKENI. The CDR3 has 15 residues. CDR3 protein: CASSPQDGVKDEQYF. CDR3 bases: TGTGCCAGCTCACCCCAGGACGGGGTGAAGGACGAGCAGTACTTC.